The clone carrying this T cell receptor beta chain was counted at least ten times. Antigen specificity is unknown. With the read ending 3 residues before the CDR3 end, the germline J gene is used to fill in that end. Sequencing input was equivalent genomic DNA from CVID and controls. Data came from immunoSEQ multiplex PCR; TCRdb stores just in-frame clones and leaves some out. This sample comprises some 17,000 clones, none seen once only. The data were obtained in a study of T cell clonality in common variable immunodeficiency. Points from the study as a whole: Common variable immunodeficiency TCR beta sequences reportedly had fewer deletions and N-nucleotide insertions.

V was clipped by 2 bases and J by 0 bases, with 11 bases between them. The V gene's germline CDR1 is KGHSH and CDR2 LQKENI. CDR3 length: 15 residues. The sequence was obtained from a human donor with common variable immunodeficiency. What was sequenced was peripheral blood mononuclear cells. The rearrangement links TRBV18 to TRBJ2-7; D possibly corresponds to TRBD2 (5 bases). Incomplete CDR3 DNA: TGTGCCAGCTCACCAGTCGAGGGTACCTCCTACGAG. It translates to CASSPVEGTSYE. The whole CDR3 sequence reads CASSPVEGTSYEQYF.